These T cell receptor beta chains were read from a single sample in a study of blood T cell repertoires in COVID-19. Assay used: immunoSEQ multiplex PCR; TCRdb lists only in-frame clones, some missing. The data show about 240,000 clones, approximately 86% seen once. Specimen: PBMCs or T cells enriched from blood (not recorded which). The receptors stem from a woman aged 30 to 39 with acute COVID-19. The CDR3 runs from the conserved cysteine through the conserved F or W. The D gene is left open where the match is weak. Clone size is shown for a subset of rows, as once, few, many or a class of expanded clone.

CDR3aa | CDR3nt | d_gene | j_gene | v_gene | abundance
CASSSRDRGGHGYTF | TGCGCCAGCAGCTCCCGGGACAGGGGAGGTCATGGCTACACCTTC | TRBD1 | TRBJ1-2 | TRBV5-1 | .
CASSGQRVEKLFF | TGTGCCAGCAGTGGTCAGAGGGTTGAAAAACTGTTTTTT | . | TRBJ1-4 | TRBV2 | once
CAISQGFGYNSPLHF | TGTGCCATCAGTCAGGGTTTCGGGTATAATTCACCCCTCCACTTT | . | TRBJ1-6 | TRBV10-3 | .
CASSSSGGSHNEQFF | TGCGCCAGCAGCTCGAGTGGAGGGTCCCACAATGAGCAGTTCTTC | . | TRBJ2-1 | TRBV5-1 | once
CASSYSTGSVYPPLHF | TGTGCCAGCAGTTACTCGACAGGGTCCGTTTATCCACCCCTCCACTTT | TRBD1 | TRBJ1-6 | TRBV6-2/TRBV6-3 | .
CASSYAYEQYF | TGTGCCAGCAGTTATGCCTACGAGCAGTACTTC | . | TRBJ2-7 | TRBV11-2 | .
CASSEELAVAYNEQFF | TGTGCCAGCAGTGAAGAGTTAGCGGTGGCCTACAATGAGCAGTTCTTC | . | TRBJ2-1 | TRBV6-1 | .
CASTFSSGQGAQSTEAFF | TGTGCCAGCACCTTTTCGAGTGGACAGGGGGCGCAGAGCACTGAAGCTTTCTTT | TRBD1 | TRBJ1-1 | TRBV5-8 | .
CASSQIGHNEQFF | TGTGCCAGCAGCCAAATCGGTCACAATGAGCAGTTCTTC | . | TRBJ2-1 | TRBV27 | .
CASSWARRVNSPLHF | TGTGCCAGCAGTTGGGCGCGTAGAGTTAATTCACCCCTCCACTTT | . | TRBJ1-6 | TRBV6-6 | .
CASSGGGFGRYTF | TGTGCCAGCAGTGGGGGGGGTTTCGGGCGCTACACCTTC | . | TRBJ1-2 | TRBV2 | .
CASSNRGKPSYEQYF | TGTGCCAGCAGTAACAGGGGAAAGCCATCCTACGAGCAGTACTTC | TRBD1 | TRBJ2-7 | TRBV27 | .
CASSLGGRYGYTF | TGTGCCAGCAGTTTGGGAGGCCGCTATGGCTACACCTTC | . | TRBJ1-2 | TRBV27 | once
CASSSPGTTSTGEQFF | TGTGCCAGCAGCTCACCGGGGACAACCTCAACAGGTGAGCAGTTCTTC | . | TRBJ2-1 | TRBV27 | .
CASSLETGTGNTIYF | TGTGCCAGCAGCTTGGAAACAGGGACTGGAAACACCATATATTTT | . | TRBJ1-3 | TRBV5-4 | .
CAWSGQGRTGELFF | TGTGCCTGGAGTGGACAGGGTAGGACCGGGGAGCTGTTTTTT | TRBD1 | TRBJ2-2 | TRBV30 | .
CAWSTARARVDTEAFF | TGTGCCTGGAGTACGGCGAGGGCGAGGGTGGACACTGAAGCTTTCTTT | . | TRBJ1-1 | TRBV30 | .
CASSFEDRGNEQFF | TGTGCCAGCAGCTTCGAGGACAGAGGAAATGAGCAGTTCTTC | . | TRBJ2-1 | TRBV5-4 | .
CASSLDRDGYTF | TGTGCCAGCAGCTTAGACAGGGACGGCTACACCTTC | . | TRBJ1-2 | TRBV7-2 | .
CASSIRLTGPDGYTF | TGTGCCAGTAGTATTAGGCTGACAGGTCCCGATGGCTACACCTTC | . | TRBJ1-2 | TRBV19 | .
CAWSVRGDLPSGNTIYF | TGTGCCTGGAGTGTTAGGGGCGATCTCCCCTCTGGAAACACCATATATTTT | . | TRBJ1-3 | TRBV30 | .
CASNTGTSGGTGGELFF | TGTGCCAGCAACACCGGGACTAGCGGGGGTACTGGCGGGGAGCTGTTTTTT | TRBD2 | TRBJ2-2 | TRBV7-9 | .
CASSDRASGGHNPRGNEQFF | TGTGCCAGCAGTGACAGGGCTAGCGGGGGTCATAACCCTCGTGGGAATGAGCAGTTCTTC | TRBD2 | TRBJ2-1 | TRBV6-4 | .
CAWKVGLGDEKLFF | TGTGCCTGGAAGGTGGGGCTTGGGGATGAAAAACTGTTTTTT | . | TRBJ1-4 | TRBV30 | .
CASSLSTLQGVGEKLFF | TGTGCCAGCAGTTTATCCACCCTACAGGGGGTGGGTGAAAAACTGTTTTTT | TRBD1 | TRBJ1-4 | TRBV27 | .
CASSVGGLGTEAFF | TGTGCCAGCAGCGTGGGAGGCCTCGGCACTGAAGCTTTCTTT | . | TRBJ1-1 | TRBV5-8 | .
CASSFVPTDTQYF | TGTGCCAGCAGCTTTGTCCCGACAGATACGCAGTATTTT | . | TRBJ2-3 | TRBV13 | .
CASSPWGAGNTIYF | TGTGCCAGCAGCCCCTGGGGGGCTGGAAACACCATATATTTT | . | TRBJ1-3 | TRBV11-2 | .
CASSPTTGVGSPLHF | TGTGCCAGCAGCCCGACGACAGGGGTGGGTTCACCCCTCCACTTT | TRBD1 | TRBJ1-6 | TRBV5-8 | few
CASSEGTGRLYGYTF | TGCGCCAGCAGTGAGGGGACAGGACGTCTCTATGGCTACACCTTC | TRBD1 | TRBJ1-2 | TRBV10-2 | .
CASSPLAGGNTGELFF | TGTGCCAGCAGTCCCTTAGCGGGGGGGAACACCGGGGAGCTGTTTTTT | TRBD2 | TRBJ2-2 | TRBV27 | .
CASSKGRTGNNYGYTF | TGTGCCAGCAGCAAAGGTCGGACAGGGAATAACTATGGCTACACCTTC | . | TRBJ1-2 | TRBV21-1 | once
CASSPSGETEAFF | TGTGCCAGCTCACCCTCAGGGGAAACTGAAGCTTTCTTT | . | TRBJ1-1 | TRBV18 | .
CASSLDGTGYTGELFF | TGCGCCAGCAGCTTGGATGGGACAGGGTACACCGGGGAGCTGTTTTTT | TRBD1 | TRBJ2-2 | TRBV5-1 | .
CASSNRGNQPQHF | TGTGCCAGCAGCAACAGGGGAAATCAGCCCCAGCATTTT | TRBD1 | TRBJ1-5 | TRBV7-2 | .
CASGPQGITSHEQFF | TGTGCCAGCGGGCCTCAGGGGATAACCAGCCATGAGCAGTTCTTC | . | TRBJ2-1 | TRBV13 | .
CAITDRGRHTEAFF | TGTGCCATCACCGACAGGGGGCGCCACACTGAAGCTTTCTTT | TRBD1 | TRBJ1-1 | TRBV10-3 | .
CASSEKDSYGYTF | TGTGCCAGCAGTGAAAAGGACAGCTATGGCTACACCTTC | . | TRBJ1-2 | TRBV6-1 | .
CASSLVIARGYEQYF | TGTGCCAGCAGCTTAGTTATAGCTCGGGGCTACGAGCAGTACTTC | . | TRBJ2-7 | TRBV7-2 | .
CASSEAPTGLSGNTIYF | TGTGCCAGCAGTGAAGCACCGACAGGCCTCTCTGGAAACACCATATATTTT | . | TRBJ1-3 | TRBV6-1 | .
CASSPRGLSNQPQHF | TGTGCCAGTAGTCCGCGGGGTTTGAGCAATCAGCCCCAGCATTTT | . | TRBJ1-5 | TRBV19 | .
CASYNEKLFF | TGTGCCAGTTATAATGAAAAACTGTTTTTT | . | TRBJ1-4 | TRBV6-5 | .
CASSKRTSGGLETQYF | TGTGCCAGTAGCAAAAGGACTAGCGGGGGGTTAGAGACCCAGTACTTC | TRBD2 | TRBJ2-5 | TRBV19 | .
CASSVGLAGVYDEQFF | TGTGCCAGCAGCGTTGGACTAGCGGGGGTCTACGATGAGCAGTTCTTC | TRBD2 | TRBJ2-1 | TRBV5-6 | medium-sized
CASSYSSGSRAYEQYF | TGTGCCAGCAGTTACTCGAGCGGATCCCGGGCCTACGAGCAGTACTTC | . | TRBJ2-7 | TRBV6-5 | .
CASSQDPGGETEAFF | TGCGCCAGCAGCCAAGATCCAGGGGGCGAGACTGAAGCTTTCTTT | TRBD1 | TRBJ1-1 | TRBV4-1 | few
CASSERKRDGYTF | TGTGCCAGTAGTGAGAGAAAACGAGATGGCTACACCTTC | . | TRBJ1-2 | TRBV19 | .
CASSEGGRDTQYF | TGTGCCAGCAGTGAGGGAGGTAGAGATACGCAGTATTTT | . | TRBJ2-3 | TRBV25-1 | .